This T cell receptor (beta chain) was sequenced during a study of T cells in Graves' hyperthyroidism and ophthalmopathy (dated by TCRdb to the late 2010s). For the wider study: To identify TCR V-J signatures that set the groups apart, the researchers used a discovery cohort of 100 patients, made up of around 42 with Graves' ophthalmopathy and 57 with stable Graves' hyperthyroidism. Whether ophthalmopathy could be predicted prospectively was tested in an independent validation cohort made up of under 20 hyperthyroidism patients plus 17 patients who later progressed to ophthalmopathy. The 100 discovery patients were divided at random into training and test sets in a 7:3 ratio. Once sampling was done, hyperthyroidism patients were given methimazole at a starting dose of 30 mg daily, whereas ophthalmopathy patients were given high-dose intravenous methylprednisolone. The study also compared thyroid tissue and blood T-cell repertoires from more than 5 Graves' hyperthyroidism patients. The paper reports TCR Vbeta CDR3 sequencing of 140 or so peripheral blood samples: 43 ophthalmopathy, under 85 hyperthyroidism and around 17 progressor patients. Summary of the overall study and its limitations: Sample size was not statistically predetermined, and investigators were not blinded to group allocation. Most expanded thyroid clonotypes (frequency above 0.001) were also detected in blood, suggesting blood repertoires may reflect thyroid immune responses. In validation, the model predicted progression to ophthalmopathy a median of approximately 6.3 months before onset, with approximately 71% sensitivity and roughly 73% specificity. In cross-validation, a model built on a 13 V-J signature told ophthalmopathy apart from stable hyperthyroidism with roughly 87% sensitivity and roughly 82% specificity, and in testing the same model reached 80%/75%.

The TCR beta CDR3 regions were amplified from the RNA transcripts. The TCR CDR3 was subjected to a first round of RT-PCR using the HTBI primer set and the Qiagen OneStep RT-PCR kit. A second multiplex PCR round built the libraries, followed by size selection and purification. Paired-end sequencing of the libraries was performed with 100 bp reads on an Illumina HiSeq2000. The paper's processing steps were these. Raw data were processed with SOAPnuke, discarding reads with adapters, uncalled bases, mean Phred below 15, or no exact constant-primer or identifier match. High-quality paired reads were merged with COPE v1.2.5, and unique nucleotide sequences were defined as clonotypes. MiTCR v1.1 was used to align the clonotypes against IMGT TRBV, TRBD and TRBJ reference segments. Only V-J combinations with frequency above 0.0001, covering about 99% of repertoires, were analysed. The TCS score was defined as F50 (clonal expansion) divided by E x V (chaos), with BLOSUM62-based TCRdist calculated between CDR3 peptides within each V-J. Welch's t-statistics and random forest reduced fewer than 600 V-J features to 13, which were used in a naive Bayes classifier (R e1071). The Morisita-Horn index was used to measure how similar the thyroid and blood repertoires were. TCRdb applied fastp at Q25 and MiXCR to the public reads, then kept only in-frame beta chains. CDR3 protein duplicates are merged, each entry listing the most common genes and DNA. TCRdb's processing, not the study's, gives the V and J calls here. Here the sample has 550,000 to 700,000 distinct CDR3 sequences; around 42% occur a single time. Around 20% of the sample is taken by the ten largest.

Turning to this clonotype: The antigen it recognizes is unknown. No per-base quality is available; no much larger clone lies one base away.

The CDR3 sequence holds 18 residues, the cysteine and phenylalanine included. CDR3 DNA is the only sequence kept; it has 54 bases, read in frame from the first base. Trimming takes 4 bases from V and 0 bases from J, and the germline ends sit 21 bases apart. CDR1 and CDR2, per the germline V gene, are SGHTA and FQGNSA. The study excluded patients with uncontrolled infections, other autoimmune diseases, pregnancy or lactation. Diagnoses relied on clinical symptoms, serum thyroxine and TRAb, thyroid ultrasound and orbital computed tomography. Total RNA was extracted using Trizol reagent, and RNA quality was assessed on an Agilent 2100 Bioanalyzer.

The sample consisted of peripheral blood or thyroid tissue (not recorded which). This receptor was obtained from an adult woman with Graves' disease, either hyperthyroidism or ophthalmopathy (not recorded which). The sequence links TRBV7-2 to TRBJ2-5; the D gene remains uncertain. The CDR3 region has the sequence CASSSYICGGEHQETQYF. The sequenced DNA: TGTGCCAGCAGCTCCTACATCTGCGGCGGAGAGCACCAAGAGACCCAGTACTTC.